This TCR beta chain was captured by sequencing in a study of neoadjuvant anti-PD-1 for oral cavity cancer. Most PBMC samples had 480 ng input DNA in six replicates. Measured with immunoSEQ multiplex PCR; TCRdb has only the in-frame clones, and not every one. The sample consists of about 32,000 clones, more than 65% of them appearing once. General study findings and limits: Only three patients per response group were TCR-analyzed; validation needed. Higher pretreatment Treg/Th17 ratios tracked higher pretreatment blood clonality.

Time point meaning: after neoadjuvant nivolumab, at surgical resection. The ends were cut back, 5 bases at V and 4 bases at J, with 12 bases in the middle. The CDR3 covers 14 residues. The germline V gene encodes CDR1 SSHAT and CDR2 FNYEAQ (reference sequence). This clone has more than one count but fewer than ten. The antigen remains undetermined. The rearrangement uses TRBV7-7 and TRBJ1-3; D is perhaps TRBD1 (5 bases). The TCR sequence derives from a person aged 40-85 years with oral cavity squamous cell carcinoma. The material was PBMCs, obtained after nivolumab (anti-PD-1) treatment. CDR3 nucleotide sequence: TGTGCCAGCAGCCCGTCAGGGTGGGGAAACACCATATATTTT. As protein: CASSPSGWGNTIYF.